This T cell receptor (beta chain) derives from a study of T cells in Graves' hyperthyroidism and ophthalmopathy. Study outcomes and limitations: Ophthalmopathy, which appeared later, was predicted by the model a median approximately six months before onset.

Recently diagnosed hyperthyroidism of less than 2 months' duration affected patients aged 18 to 65. CDR3 length: 19 amino acids. Germline V gene sequence: CDR1 KGHSH, CDR2 LQKENI. Authors of the study amplified TCR beta CDR3 regions from RNA transcripts. The study used the HTBI primer set for a first-round RT-PCR of the TCR CDR3. TCRdb redid the calling of the multiplex PCR reads with MiXCR, one entry per CDR3 protein. The sample consists of approximately 640,000 distinct CDR3 sequences, 17% of them appearing once. Comments on this clonotype: The antigen is not known. Relative to the germline gene, one junction end is altered; a read error may explain this.

This TCR derives from a man aged 50-60 years with Graves' hyperthyroidism. Sequences were obtained from blood. The chain links TRBV18 to TRBJ2-4; 13 positions agree with TRBD2. CDR3 region: CARSPRGLAGSIAKNIQYF. The CDR3 nucleotides read TGTGCCCGCTCACCTAGGGGACTAGCGGGATCTATAGCCAAAAACATTCAGTACTTC.